Listed below are T cell receptor beta chains from one sample, sequenced in a study of technical replicates of blood from several donors. Clones were sequenced by immunoSEQ multiplex PCR, and TCRdb holds only the in-frame ones, with some missing. The repertoire holds some 47,000 clones, more than 85% seen once, with roughly 3.9% in the top ten. The sequenced sample was PBMCs. These receptors came from a human donor in good health. Some clones in this sample may be carry-over from other donors' samples. Each CDR3 is given with its conserved first and last residue.

j_gene	v_gene	CDR3aa
TRBJ2-5	TRBV11-3	CASSTTSVETQYF
TRBJ1-5	TRBV19	CASRTHAGGQPQHF
TRBJ1-2	TRBV6-5	CASRTLSGNYGYTF
TRBJ2-3	TRBV6-5	CASRSTGSSTDTQYF
TRBJ2-7	TRBV5-1	CASSSSGREHEQYF
TRBJ1-1	TRBV18	CASSTGGSAFF
TRBJ2-2	TRBV5-4	CASSFPQGSGTPGELFF
TRBJ1-2	TRBV7-9	CASSLASGVGYTF
TRBJ2-6	TRBV19	CASTDRVTGANVLTF
TRBJ2-5	TRBV11-1	CASSLAGSGAQYF
TRBJ2-5	TRBV19	CASSQGSSGSETQYF
TRBJ1-3	TRBV5-1	CASSLRFGTALNTIYF
TRBJ2-1	TRBV27	CASGTGFGYNEQFF
TRBJ1-1	TRBV18	CASSTDRGNTEAFF
TRBJ2-7	TRBV18	CASSYRGTPGWEQYF
TRBJ2-7	TRBV10-2	CASSESGRGYEQYF
TRBJ2-5	TRBV30	CAWTPQVYETQYF
TRBJ2-1	TRBV5-1	CASSPTGGNEQFF
TRBJ1-2	TRBV7-9	CASRKQGSGYTF
TRBJ2-2	TRBV7-8	CASSSPQGGGELFF
TRBJ1-1	TRBV7-2	CASSPPAEGRYTEAFF
TRBJ2-3	TRBV7-8	CASSPLSSADTQYF
TRBJ1-2	TRBV4-3	CASSQDSTEAFYGYTF
TRBJ1-6	TRBV7-9	CASRLQGADNSPLHF
TRBJ2-3	TRBV29-1	CSPLAGGRDTQYF
TRBJ1-5	TRBV2	CASTQGPNQPQHF
TRBJ1-1	TRBV6-8	CASSYLGGQGKRVAFF
TRBJ1-4	TRBV7-2	CASSLASPGNNEKLFF
TRBJ1-1	TRBV7-8	CASSLARQGLWNTEAFF
TRBJ2-3	TRBV2	CASSYGTSRTDTQYF
TRBJ1-3	TRBV18	CASSPLAVRGSSGNTIYF
TRBJ1-1	TRBV5-4	CASSLPGQNTEAFF
TRBJ2-7	TRBV30	CAWQETYEQYF
TRBJ2-2	TRBV7-8	CASSPTVAGGPFGAGELFF
TRBJ2-5	TRBV5-1	CASSLGTSGLETQYF
TRBJ1-2	TRBV4-2	CASSQDVDSYGYTF
TRBJ2-3	TRBV5-1	CASNPGGGTDTQYF
TRBJ1-1	TRBV6-5	CASSYMGEAEAFF
TRBJ1-4	TRBV27	CASSPRQNEKLFF
TRBJ1-5	TRBV30	CAWSIDTNQPQHF